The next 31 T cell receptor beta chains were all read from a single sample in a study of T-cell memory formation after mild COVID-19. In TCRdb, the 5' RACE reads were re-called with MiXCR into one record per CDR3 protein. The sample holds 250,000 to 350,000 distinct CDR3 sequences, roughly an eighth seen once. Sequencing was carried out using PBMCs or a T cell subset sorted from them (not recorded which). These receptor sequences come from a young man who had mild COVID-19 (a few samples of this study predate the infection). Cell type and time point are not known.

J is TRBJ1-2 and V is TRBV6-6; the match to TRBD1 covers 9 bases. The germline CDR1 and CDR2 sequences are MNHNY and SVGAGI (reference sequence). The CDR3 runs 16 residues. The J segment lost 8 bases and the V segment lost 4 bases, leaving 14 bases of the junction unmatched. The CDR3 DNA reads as TGTGCCAGCAGTTTACAGGGGGCTCTCGTCACTGGAGGCTACACCTTC. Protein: CASSLQGALVTGGYTF.

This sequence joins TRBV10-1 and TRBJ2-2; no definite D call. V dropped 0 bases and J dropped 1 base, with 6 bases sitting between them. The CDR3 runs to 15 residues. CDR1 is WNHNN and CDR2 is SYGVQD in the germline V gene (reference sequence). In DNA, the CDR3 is TGCGCCAGCAGTGAGTCCCACCGGAACACCGGGGAGCTGTTTTTT. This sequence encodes CASSESHRNTGELFF.

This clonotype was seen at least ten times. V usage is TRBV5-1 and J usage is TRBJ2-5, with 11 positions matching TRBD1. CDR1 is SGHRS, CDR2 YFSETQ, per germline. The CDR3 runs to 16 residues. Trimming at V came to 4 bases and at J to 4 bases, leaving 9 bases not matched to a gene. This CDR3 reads CASSEDRGPAGETQYF. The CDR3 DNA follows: TGCGCCAGCAGCGAGGACAGGGGGCCGGCGGGAGAGACCCAGTACTTC. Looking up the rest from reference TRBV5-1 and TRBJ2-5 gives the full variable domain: KAGVTQTPRYLIKTRGQQVTLSCSPISGHRSVSWYQQTPGQGLQFLFEYFSETQRNKGNFPGRFSGRQFSNSRSEMNVSTLELGDSALYLCASSEDRGPAGETQYFGPGTRLLVL.

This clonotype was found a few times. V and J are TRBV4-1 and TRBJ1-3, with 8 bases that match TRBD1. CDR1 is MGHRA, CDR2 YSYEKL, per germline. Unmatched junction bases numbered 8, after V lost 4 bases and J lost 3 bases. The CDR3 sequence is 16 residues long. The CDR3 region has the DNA TGCGCCAGCAGCCCACCGGACAGGGTGGTTGGAAACACCATATATTTT. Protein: CASSPPDRVVGNTIYF.

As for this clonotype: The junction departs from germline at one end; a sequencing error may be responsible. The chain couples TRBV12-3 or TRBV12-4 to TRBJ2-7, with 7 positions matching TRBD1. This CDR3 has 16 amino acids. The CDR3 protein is CASSLDPGQKTYEQYF. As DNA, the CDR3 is TGTGCCAGCAGCTTAGACCCGGGACAGAAGACCTACGAGCAGTACTTC.

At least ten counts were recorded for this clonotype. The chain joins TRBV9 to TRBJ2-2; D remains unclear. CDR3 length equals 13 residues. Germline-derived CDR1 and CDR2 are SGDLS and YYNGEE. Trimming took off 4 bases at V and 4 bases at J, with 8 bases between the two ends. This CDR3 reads CASSSRATGELFF. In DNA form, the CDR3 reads TGTGCCAGCAGCTCTCGAGCCACCGGGGAGCTGTTTTTT. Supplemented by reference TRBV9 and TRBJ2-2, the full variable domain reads DSGVTQTPKHLITATGQRVTLRCSPRSGDLSVYWYQQSLDQGLQFLIQYYNGEERAKGNILERFSAQQFPDLHSELNLSSLELGDSALYFCASSSRATGELFFGEGSRLTVL.

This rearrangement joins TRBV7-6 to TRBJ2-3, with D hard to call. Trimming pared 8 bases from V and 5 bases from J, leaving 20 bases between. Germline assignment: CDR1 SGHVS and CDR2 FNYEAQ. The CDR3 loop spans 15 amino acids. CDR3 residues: CASPSWAAPRDTQYF. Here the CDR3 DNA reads TGTGCCAGCCCCTCCTGGGCAGCGCCTAGAGATACGCAGTATTTT.

The CDR3 region is CSAPGVPDTQYF. CDR3 DNA sequence: TGCAGTGCTCCAGGGGTTCCAGATACGCAGTATTTT. The chain has TRBV20-1 and TRBJ2-3; D might be TRBD1 (6 bases). V was pared by 5 bases and J by 4 bases, with 10 bases between. The CDR3 spans 12 residues. Germline V gene data show CDR1 as DFQATT and CDR2 as SNEGSKA (reference sequence).

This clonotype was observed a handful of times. The CDR3 reads CSAVGQGGAYEQYF. The CDR3, as DNA: TGCAGCGCCGTGGGACAGGGCGGAGCCTACGAGCAGTACTTC. The rearrangement uses TRBV29-1 and TRBJ2-7, with 9 nucleotides matching TRBD1. The V gene end was trimmed by 7 bases and the J gene end by 2 bases; junction bases not matched to a gene: 9. The germline V gene has CDR1 SQVTM and CDR2 ANQGSEA. The length of the CDR3 is 14 residues.

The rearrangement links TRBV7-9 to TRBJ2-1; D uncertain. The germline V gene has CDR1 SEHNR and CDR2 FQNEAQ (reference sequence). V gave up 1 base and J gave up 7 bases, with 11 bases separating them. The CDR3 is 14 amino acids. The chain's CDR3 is CASSLGVAANEQFF. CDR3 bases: TGTGCCAGCAGCTTAGGTGTGGCTGCTAATGAGCAGTTCTTC.

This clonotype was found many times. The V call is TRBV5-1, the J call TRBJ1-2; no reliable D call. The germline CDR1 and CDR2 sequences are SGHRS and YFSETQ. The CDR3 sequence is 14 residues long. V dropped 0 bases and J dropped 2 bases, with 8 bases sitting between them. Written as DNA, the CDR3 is TGCGCCAGCAGCTTGGTATCCCTAAACTATGGCTACACCTTC. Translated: CASSLVSLNYGYTF.

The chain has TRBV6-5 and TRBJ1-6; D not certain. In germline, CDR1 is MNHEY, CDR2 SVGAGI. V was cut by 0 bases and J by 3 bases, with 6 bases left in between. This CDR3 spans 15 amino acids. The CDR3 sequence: CASSYSRNYNSPLHF. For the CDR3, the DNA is TGTGCCAGCAGTTACTCGAGGAACTATAATTCACCCCTCCACTTT.

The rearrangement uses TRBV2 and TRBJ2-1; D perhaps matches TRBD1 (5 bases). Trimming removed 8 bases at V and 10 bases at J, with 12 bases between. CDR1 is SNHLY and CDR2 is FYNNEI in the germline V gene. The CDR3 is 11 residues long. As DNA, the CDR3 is TGTGCCAGCGGCGAGAGGACAGAGCAGTTCTTC. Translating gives CASGERTEQFF.

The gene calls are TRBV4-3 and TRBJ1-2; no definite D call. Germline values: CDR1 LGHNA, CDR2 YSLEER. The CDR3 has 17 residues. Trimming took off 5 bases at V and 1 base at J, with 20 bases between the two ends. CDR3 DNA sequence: TGCGCCAGCAGCACAAGGCATTGGAGGAGCCTTAACTATGGCTACACCTTC. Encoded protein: CASSTRHWRSLNYGYTF.

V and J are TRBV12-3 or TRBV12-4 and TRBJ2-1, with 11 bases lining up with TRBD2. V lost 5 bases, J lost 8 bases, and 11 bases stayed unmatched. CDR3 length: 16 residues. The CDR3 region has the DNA TGTGCCAGCAGTCGAGTAGCGGGGGGGCCTGTCGATGAGCAGTTCTTC. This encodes CASSRVAGGPVDEQFF.

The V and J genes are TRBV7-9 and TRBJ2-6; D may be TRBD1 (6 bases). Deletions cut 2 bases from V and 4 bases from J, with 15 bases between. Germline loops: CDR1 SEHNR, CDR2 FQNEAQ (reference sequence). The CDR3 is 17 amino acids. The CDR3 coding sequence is TGTGCCAGCAGCTTACTCCTCTCAGGGGACGGGGCCAACGTCCTGACTTTC. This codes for CASSLLLSGDGANVLTF.

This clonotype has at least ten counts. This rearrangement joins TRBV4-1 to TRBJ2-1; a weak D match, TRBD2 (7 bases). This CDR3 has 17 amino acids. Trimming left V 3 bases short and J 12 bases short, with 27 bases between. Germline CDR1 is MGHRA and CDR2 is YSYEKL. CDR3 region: CASSHEPTGSRGLGQFF. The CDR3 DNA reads TGCGCCAGCAGCCACGAACCGACAGGATCGCGGGGGCTTGGGCAGTTCTTC.

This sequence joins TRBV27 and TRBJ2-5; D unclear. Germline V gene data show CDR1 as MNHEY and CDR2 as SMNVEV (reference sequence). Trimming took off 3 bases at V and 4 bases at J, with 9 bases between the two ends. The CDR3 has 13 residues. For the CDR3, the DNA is TGTGCCAGCAGTTTTGATGAGCGAGAGACCCAGTACTTC. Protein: CASSFDERETQYF.

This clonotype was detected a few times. CDR3 amino acids: CASSFAGGDTQYF. The CDR3 DNA reads as TGTGCCAGCAGCTTTGCCGGGGGAGATACGCAGTATTTT. V is TRBV7-9 and J is TRBJ2-3, with D perhaps matching TRBD2 (6 bases). Germline CDR1 is SEHNR and CDR2 is FQNEAQ (reference sequence). The CDR3 consists of 13 residues. V dropped 3 bases and J dropped 5 bases, with 9 bases sitting between them.

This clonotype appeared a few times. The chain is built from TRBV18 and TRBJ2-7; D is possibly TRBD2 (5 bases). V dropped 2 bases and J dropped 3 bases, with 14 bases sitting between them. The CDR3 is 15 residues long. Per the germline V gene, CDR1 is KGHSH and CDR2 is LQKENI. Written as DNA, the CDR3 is TGTGCCAGCTCACCAAAGGGCCCGGGGATCTACGAGCAGTACGTC. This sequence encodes CASSPKGPGIYEQYV.

The CDR3 loop reads CASSQRQLNTEAFF. CDR3 nucleotide sequence: TGTGCCAGCAGCCAACGACAGCTGAACACTGAAGCTTTCTTT. The chain links TRBV3-1 to TRBJ1-1, with a weak D call TRBD1 (5 bases). CDR1 LGHDT and CDR2 YNNKEL come from the germline V gene (reference sequence). The ends were cut back, 2 bases at V and 0 bases at J, with 7 bases in the middle. This CDR3 comprises 14 residues.

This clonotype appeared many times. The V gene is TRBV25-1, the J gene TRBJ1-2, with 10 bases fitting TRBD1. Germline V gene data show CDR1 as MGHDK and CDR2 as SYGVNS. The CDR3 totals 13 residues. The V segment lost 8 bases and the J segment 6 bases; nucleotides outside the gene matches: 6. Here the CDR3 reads CASQTGGGHGYTF. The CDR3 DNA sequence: TGTGCCAGCCAGACAGGGGGCGGTCATGGCTACACCTTC.

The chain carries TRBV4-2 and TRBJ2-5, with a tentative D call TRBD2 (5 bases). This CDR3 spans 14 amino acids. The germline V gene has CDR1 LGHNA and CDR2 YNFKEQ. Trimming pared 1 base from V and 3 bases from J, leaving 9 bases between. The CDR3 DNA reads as TGTGCCAGCAGCCAAGTCGAGGGAGAAGAGACCCAGTACTTC. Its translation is CASSQVEGEETQYF.

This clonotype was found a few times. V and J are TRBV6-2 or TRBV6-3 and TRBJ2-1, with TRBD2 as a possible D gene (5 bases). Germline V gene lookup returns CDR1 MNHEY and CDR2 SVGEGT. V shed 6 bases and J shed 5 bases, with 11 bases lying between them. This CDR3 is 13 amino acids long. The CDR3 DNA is TGTGCCAGCAGGGGGAGCGGTAACAATGAGCAGTTCTTC. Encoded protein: CASRGSGNNEQFF.

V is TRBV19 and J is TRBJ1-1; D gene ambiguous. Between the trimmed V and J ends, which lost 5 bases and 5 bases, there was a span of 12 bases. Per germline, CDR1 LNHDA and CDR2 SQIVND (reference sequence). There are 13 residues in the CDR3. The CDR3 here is CASSEAVWTEAFF. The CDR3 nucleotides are TGTGCCAGTAGTGAGGCGGTGTGGACTGAAGCTTTCTTT.

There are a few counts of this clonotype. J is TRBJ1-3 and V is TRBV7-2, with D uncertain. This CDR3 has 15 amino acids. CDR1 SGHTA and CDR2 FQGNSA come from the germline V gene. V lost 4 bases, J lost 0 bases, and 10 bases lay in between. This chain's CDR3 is CASSSYLSSGNTIYF. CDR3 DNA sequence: TGTGCCAGCAGCTCGTACTTGAGCTCTGGAAACACCATATATTTT.

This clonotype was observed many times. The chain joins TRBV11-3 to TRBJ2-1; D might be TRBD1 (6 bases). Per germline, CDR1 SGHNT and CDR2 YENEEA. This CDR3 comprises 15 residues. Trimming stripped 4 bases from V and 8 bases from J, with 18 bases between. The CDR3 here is CASSSGQTGWDEQFF. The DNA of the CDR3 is TGTGCCAGCAGCTCCGGACAGACCGGTTGGGATGAGCAGTTCTTC. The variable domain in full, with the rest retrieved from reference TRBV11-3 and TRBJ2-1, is EAGVVQSPRYKIIEKKQPVAFWCNPISGHNTLYWYLQNLGQGPELLIRYENEEAVDDSQLPKDRFSAERLKGVDSTLKIQPAELGDSAVYLCASSSGQTGWDEQFFGPGTRLTVL.

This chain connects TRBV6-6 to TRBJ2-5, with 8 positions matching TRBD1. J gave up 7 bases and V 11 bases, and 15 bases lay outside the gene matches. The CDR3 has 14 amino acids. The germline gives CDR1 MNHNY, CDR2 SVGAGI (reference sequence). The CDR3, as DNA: TGTGCCGTCCACAGGGGGAACGACGAGGGGACCCAGTACTTC. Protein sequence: CAVHRGNDEGTQYF.

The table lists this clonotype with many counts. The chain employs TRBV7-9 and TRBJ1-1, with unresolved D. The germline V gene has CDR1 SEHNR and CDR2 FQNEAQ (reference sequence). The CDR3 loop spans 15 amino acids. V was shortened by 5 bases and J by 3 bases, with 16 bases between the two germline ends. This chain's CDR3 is CASSPTTIFDTEAFF. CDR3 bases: TGTGCCAGCAGCCCCACGACGATTTTCGACACTGAAGCTTTCTTT.

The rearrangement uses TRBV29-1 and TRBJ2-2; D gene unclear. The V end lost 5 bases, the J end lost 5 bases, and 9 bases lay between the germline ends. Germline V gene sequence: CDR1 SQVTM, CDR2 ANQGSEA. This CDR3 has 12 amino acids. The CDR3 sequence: CSVCWLTGELFF. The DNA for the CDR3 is TGCAGCGTTTGCTGGTTGACCGGGGAGCTGTTTTTT.

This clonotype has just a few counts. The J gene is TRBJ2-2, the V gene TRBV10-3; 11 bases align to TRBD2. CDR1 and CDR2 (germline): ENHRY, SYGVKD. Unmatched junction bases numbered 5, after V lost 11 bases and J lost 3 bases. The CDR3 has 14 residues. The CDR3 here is CAVGTSGYTGELFF. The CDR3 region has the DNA TGTGCCGTGGGGACTAGCGGTTACACCGGGGAGCTGTTTTTT.